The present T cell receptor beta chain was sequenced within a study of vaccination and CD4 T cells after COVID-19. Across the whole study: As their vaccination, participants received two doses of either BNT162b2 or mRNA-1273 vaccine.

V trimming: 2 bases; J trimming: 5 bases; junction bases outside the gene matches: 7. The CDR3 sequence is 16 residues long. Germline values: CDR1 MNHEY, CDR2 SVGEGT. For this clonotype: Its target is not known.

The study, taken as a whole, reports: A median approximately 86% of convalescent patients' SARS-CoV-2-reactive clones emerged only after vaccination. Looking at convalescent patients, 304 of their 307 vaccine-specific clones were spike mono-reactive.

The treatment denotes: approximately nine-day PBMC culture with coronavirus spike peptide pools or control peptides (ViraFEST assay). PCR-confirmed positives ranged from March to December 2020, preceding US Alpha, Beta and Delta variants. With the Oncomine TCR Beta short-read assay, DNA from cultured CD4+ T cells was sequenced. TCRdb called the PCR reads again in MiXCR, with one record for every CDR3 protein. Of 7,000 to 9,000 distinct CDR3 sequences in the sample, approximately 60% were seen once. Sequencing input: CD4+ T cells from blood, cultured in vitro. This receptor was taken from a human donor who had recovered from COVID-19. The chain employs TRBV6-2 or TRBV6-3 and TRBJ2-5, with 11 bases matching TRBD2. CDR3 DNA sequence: TGTGCCAGCAGTTACACCCTTAGCGGGGGGGCGGAGACCCAGTACTTC. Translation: CASSYTLSGGAETQYF.